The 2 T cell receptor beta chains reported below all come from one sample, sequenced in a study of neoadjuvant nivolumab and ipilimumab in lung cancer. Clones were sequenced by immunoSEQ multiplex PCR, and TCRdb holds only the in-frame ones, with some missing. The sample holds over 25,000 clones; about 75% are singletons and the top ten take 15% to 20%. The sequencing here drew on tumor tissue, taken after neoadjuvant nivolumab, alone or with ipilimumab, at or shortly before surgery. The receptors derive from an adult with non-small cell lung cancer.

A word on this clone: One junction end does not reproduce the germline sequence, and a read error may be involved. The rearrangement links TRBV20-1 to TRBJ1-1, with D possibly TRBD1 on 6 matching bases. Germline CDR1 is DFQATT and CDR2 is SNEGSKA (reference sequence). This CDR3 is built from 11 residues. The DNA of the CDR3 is TGCAGTGCCCGGAGGGACACTGAAACTTTCTTT. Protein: CSARRDTETFF.

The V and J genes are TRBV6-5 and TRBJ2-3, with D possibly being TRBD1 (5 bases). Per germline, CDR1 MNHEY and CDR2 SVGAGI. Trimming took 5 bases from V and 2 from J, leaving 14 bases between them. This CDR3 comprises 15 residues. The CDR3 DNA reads TGTGCCAGCAGTACAGGTCACCTCCTCACAGATACGCAGTATTTT. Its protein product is CASSTGHLLTDTQYF.